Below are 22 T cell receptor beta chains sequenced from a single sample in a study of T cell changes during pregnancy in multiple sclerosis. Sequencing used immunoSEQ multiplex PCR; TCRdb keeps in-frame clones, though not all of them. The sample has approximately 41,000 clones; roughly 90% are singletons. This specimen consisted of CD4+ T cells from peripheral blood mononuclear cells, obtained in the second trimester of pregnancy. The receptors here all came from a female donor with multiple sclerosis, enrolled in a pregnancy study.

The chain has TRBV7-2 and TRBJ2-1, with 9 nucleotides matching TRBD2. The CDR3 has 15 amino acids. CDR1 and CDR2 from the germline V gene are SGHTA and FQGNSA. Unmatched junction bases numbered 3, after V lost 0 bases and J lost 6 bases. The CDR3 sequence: CASSLASGSANEQFF. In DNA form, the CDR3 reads TGTGCCAGCAGCTTAGCTAGCGGGAGTGCCAATGAGCAGTTCTTC.

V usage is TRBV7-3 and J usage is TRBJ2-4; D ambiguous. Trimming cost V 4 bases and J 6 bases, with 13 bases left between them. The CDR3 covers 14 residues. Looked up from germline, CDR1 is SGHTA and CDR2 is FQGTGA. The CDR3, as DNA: TGTGCCAGCAGCTCCTACGAGACGGGAAACATTCAGTACTTC. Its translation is CASSSYETGNIQYF.

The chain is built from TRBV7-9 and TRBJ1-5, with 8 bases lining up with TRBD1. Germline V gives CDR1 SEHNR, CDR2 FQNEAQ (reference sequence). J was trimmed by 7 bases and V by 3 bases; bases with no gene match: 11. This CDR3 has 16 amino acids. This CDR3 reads CASSFYLGTGPQPQHF. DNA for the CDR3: TGTGCCAGCAGCTTCTATTTGGGGACAGGCCCCCAGCCCCAGCATTTT.

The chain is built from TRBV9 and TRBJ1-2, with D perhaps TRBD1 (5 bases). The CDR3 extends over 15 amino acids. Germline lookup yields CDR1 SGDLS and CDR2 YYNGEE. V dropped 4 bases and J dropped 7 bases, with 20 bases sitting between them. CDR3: CASSSRTSHLSGYTF. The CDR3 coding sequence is TGTGCCAGCAGCTCTCGGACAAGTCACTTGAGTGGCTACACCTTC.

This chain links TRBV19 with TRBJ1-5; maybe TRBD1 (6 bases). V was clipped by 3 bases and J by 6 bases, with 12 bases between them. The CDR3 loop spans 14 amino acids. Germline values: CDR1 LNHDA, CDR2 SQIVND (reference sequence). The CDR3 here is CASSIRQAGQPQHF. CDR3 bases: TGTGCCAGTAGTATCAGACAGGCGGGTCAGCCCCAGCATTTT.

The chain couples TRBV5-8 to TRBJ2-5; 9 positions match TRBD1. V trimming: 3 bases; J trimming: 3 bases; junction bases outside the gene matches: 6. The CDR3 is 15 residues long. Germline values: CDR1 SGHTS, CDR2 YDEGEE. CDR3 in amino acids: CASSSLTGGEETQYF. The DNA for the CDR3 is TGTGCCAGCAGCTCGTTGACAGGGGGAGAAGAGACCCAGTACTTC.

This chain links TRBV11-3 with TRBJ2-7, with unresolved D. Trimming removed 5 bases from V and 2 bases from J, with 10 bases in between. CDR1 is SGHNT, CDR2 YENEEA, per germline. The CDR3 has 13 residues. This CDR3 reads CASSPRHPYEQYF. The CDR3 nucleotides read TGTGCCAGCAGCCCTCGACATCCCTACGAGCAGTACTTC.

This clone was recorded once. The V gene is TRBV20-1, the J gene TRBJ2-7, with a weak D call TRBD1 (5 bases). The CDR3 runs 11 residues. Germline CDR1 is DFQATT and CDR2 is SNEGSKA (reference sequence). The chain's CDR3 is CRAAGWGEQYF. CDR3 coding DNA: TGCAGGGCGGCAGGGTGGGGCGAGCAGTACTTC.

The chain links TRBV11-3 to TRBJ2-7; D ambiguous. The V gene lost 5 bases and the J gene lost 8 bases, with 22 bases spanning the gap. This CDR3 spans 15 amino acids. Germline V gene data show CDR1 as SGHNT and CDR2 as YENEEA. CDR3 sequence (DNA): TGTGCCAGCAGCCGCCTAGGCCGGAATCCTACGCAGCAGTACTTC. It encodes CASSRLGRNPTQQYF.

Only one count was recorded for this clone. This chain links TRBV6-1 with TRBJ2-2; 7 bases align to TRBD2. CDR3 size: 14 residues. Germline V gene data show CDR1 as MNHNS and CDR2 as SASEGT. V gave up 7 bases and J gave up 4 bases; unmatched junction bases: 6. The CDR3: CASKLSSGTGELFF. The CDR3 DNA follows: TGTGCCAGCAAACTCTCTAGCGGCACCGGGGAGCTGTTTTTT.

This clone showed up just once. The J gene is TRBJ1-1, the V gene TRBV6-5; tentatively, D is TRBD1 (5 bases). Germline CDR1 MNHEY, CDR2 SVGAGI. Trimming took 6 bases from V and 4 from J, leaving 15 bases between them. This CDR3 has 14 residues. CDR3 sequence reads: CASRAPRGGTEAFF. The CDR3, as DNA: TGTGCCAGCAGAGCCCCTCGGGGGGGCACTGAAGCTTTCTTT.

CDR3 sequence reads: CASSQEFSGTQYF. The CDR3 region has the DNA TGTGCCAGCAGCCAGGAGTTCAGTGGTACGCAGTATTTT. V is TRBV14 and J is TRBJ2-3; D gene ambiguous. Germline-derived CDR1 and CDR2 are SGHDN and FVKESK. CDR3 length: 13 amino acids. Between the trimmed V and J ends, which lost 3 bases and 8 bases, there was a span of 12 bases. The variable domain in full, completed from reference TRBV14 and TRBJ2-3, reads EAGVTQFPSHSVIEKGQTVTLRCDPISGHDNLYWYRRVMGKEIKFLLHFVKESKQDESGMPNNRFLAERTGGTYSTLKVQPAELEDSGVYFCASSQEFSGTQYFGPGTRLTVL.

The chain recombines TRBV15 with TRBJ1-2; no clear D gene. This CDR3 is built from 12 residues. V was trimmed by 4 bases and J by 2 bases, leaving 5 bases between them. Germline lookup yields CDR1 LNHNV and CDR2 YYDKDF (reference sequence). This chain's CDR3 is CATSTSNYGYTF. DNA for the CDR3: TGTGCCACCAGCACCTCCAACTATGGCTACACCTTC.

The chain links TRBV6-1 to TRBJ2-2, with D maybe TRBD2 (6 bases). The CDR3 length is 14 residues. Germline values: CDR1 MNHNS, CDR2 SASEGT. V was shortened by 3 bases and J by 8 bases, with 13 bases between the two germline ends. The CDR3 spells CASSEGGLVGELFF. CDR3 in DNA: TGTGCCAGCAGTGAGGGGGGTCTGGTGGGGGAGCTGTTTTTT.

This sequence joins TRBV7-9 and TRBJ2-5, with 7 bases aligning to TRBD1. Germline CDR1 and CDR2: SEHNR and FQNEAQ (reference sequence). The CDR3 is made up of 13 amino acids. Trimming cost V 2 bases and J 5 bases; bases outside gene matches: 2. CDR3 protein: CASSLTGVETQYF. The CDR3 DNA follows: TGTGCCAGCAGCTTAACAGGGGTCGAGACCCAGTACTTC.

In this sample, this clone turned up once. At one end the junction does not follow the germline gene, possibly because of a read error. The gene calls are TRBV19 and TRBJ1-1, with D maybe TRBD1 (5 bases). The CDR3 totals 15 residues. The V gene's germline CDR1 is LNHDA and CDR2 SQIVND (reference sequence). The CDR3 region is CASRSVAGRRTEVFF. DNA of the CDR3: TGTGCCAGTCGTTCGGTCGCAGGGCGTCGAACTGAAGTTTTCTTT.

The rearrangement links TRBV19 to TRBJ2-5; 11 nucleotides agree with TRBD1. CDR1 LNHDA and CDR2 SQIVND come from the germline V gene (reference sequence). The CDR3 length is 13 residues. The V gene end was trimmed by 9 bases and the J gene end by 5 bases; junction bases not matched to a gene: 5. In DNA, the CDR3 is TGTGCCAGCGGGACAGGGGGTGTGGAGACCCAGTACTTC. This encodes CASGTGGVETQYF.

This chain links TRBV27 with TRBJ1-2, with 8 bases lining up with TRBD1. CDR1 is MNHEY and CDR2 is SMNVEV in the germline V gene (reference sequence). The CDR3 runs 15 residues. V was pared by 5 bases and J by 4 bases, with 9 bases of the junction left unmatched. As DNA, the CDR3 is TGTGCCAGCAGTGCCCTCGGGGACAGGACCTATGGCTACACCTTC. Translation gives CASSALGDRTYGYTF.

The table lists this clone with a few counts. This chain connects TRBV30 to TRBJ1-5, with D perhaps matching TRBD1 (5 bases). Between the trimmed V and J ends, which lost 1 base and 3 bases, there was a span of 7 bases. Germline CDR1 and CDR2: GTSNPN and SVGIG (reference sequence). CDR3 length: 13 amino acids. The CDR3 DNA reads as TGTGCCTGGAGTGAACAGGACAATCAGCCCCAGCATTTT. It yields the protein CAWSEQDNQPQHF.

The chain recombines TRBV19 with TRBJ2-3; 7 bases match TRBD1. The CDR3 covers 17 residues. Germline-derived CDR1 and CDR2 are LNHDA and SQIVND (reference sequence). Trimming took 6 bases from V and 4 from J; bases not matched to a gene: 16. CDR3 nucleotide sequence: TGTGCCAGTAGAGGAAGACAGGGCAAAGGAAGCCCAGATACGCAGTATTTT. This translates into CASRGRQGKGSPDTQYF. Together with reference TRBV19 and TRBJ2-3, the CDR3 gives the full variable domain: DGGITQSPKYLFRKEGQNVTLSCEQNLNHDAMYWYRQDPGQGLRLIYYSQIVNDFQKGDIAEGYSVSREKKESFPLTVTSAQKNPTAFYLCASRGRQGKGSPDTQYFGPGTRLTVL.

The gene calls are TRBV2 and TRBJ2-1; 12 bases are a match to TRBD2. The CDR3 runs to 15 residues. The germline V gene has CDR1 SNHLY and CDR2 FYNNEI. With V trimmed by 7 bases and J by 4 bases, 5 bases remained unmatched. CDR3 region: CASKDGLAGYNEQFF. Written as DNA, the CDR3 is TGTGCCAGCAAGGACGGACTAGCGGGATACAATGAGCAGTTCTTC.

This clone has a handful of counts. The CDR3 nucleotides read TGTGCCAGCAGCTTGGGTGTGACGTCGGGGAACATTCAGTACTTC. It encodes CASSLGVTSGNIQYF. The chain uses TRBV5-8 and TRBJ2-4, with D perhaps TRBD2 (5 bases). The germline gives CDR1 SGHTS, CDR2 YDEGEE. This CDR3 contains 15 residues. Trimming cost V 0 bases and J 7 bases, with 14 bases left between them.